What follows are 7 T cell receptor beta chains derived from one specimen sequenced in a study of T-cell reconstitution after alpha-beta-depleted transplantation in children. Using unique molecular identifiers, the investigators prepared the TCRbeta library. TCRdb redid the calling of the PCR reads with MiXCR, one entry per CDR3 protein. The data contain 700,000 to 950,000 distinct CDR3 sequences, roughly 15% of them seen just once; the ten biggest clones take up roughly 5%. Source: PBMCs, mostly from graft donor cells, taken 360 days after TCRalphabeta/CD19-depleted stem cell transplant. These TCRs come from a male patient aged 10-17 years who had a stem cell transplant for acute lymphoblastic leukemia, so the T cells may come from the graft donor.

This clonotype appeared a few times. The chain links TRBV20-1 to TRBJ1-2; 7 bases match TRBD1. The germline gives CDR1 DFQATT, CDR2 SNEGSKA (reference sequence). The J segment lost 3 bases and the V segment lost 5 bases, leaving 6 bases of the junction unmatched. The CDR3 loop spans 13 amino acids. CDR3 nucleotide sequence: TGCAGTGCTCCAGACAGGGACTACTATGGCTACACCTTC. Its protein product is CSAPDRDYYGYTF.

This clonotype has at least ten counts. The chain recombines TRBV29-1 with TRBJ2-5; D gene unclear. CDR1 is SQVTM and CDR2 is ANQGSEA in the germline V gene. The CDR3 loop spans 13 amino acids. Trimming left V 4 bases short and J 5 bases short, with 14 bases between. The CDR3 loop is CSVANPNGETQYF. In DNA, the CDR3 is TGCAGCGTTGCCAATCCCAACGGGGAGACCCAGTACTTC.

The chain combines TRBV2 with TRBJ2-2, with 8 positions matching TRBD2. CDR1 and CDR2 from the germline V gene are SNHLY and FYNNEI. V lost 7 bases to trimming and J lost 1 base; unmatched junction nucleotides: 2. The CDR3 totals 14 residues. Written as DNA, the CDR3 is TGTGCCAGCAAAGCGGGAGAGAACACCGGGGAGCTGTTTTTT. Protein sequence: CASKAGENTGELFF.

In this sample, this clonotype turned up a few times. CDR3: CASSRQGPSYEQYF. DNA for the CDR3: TGTGCCAGCAGCCGACAGGGGCCCTCCTACGAGCAGTACTTC. The V and J genes are TRBV7-9 and TRBJ2-7; 8 nucleotides match TRBD1. The CDR3 covers 14 residues. With 5 bases clipped from V and 0 bases from J, the junction kept 3 bases outside the gene matches. CDR1 is SEHNR and CDR2 is FQNEAQ in the germline V gene (reference sequence).

V usage is TRBV3-1 and J usage is TRBJ2-2, with D hard to call. The germline CDR1 and CDR2 sequences are LGHDT and YNNKEL (reference sequence). V shed 1 base and J shed 5 bases, with 8 bases lying between them. This CDR3 spans 14 amino acids. In DNA, the CDR3 is TGTGCCAGCAGCCAAGTCCGGGCGACCGGGGAGCTGTTTTTT. Translation gives CASSQVRATGELFF.

This clonotype was seen only a few times. The chain has TRBV5-1 and TRBJ2-7; 8 nucleotides line up with TRBD1. V was pared by 7 bases and J by 5 bases, with 8 bases of the junction left unmatched. Germline CDR1 and CDR2: SGHRS and YFSETQ. The CDR3 extends over 13 amino acids. The CDR3 region is CASGGNRGDEQYF. The DNA for the CDR3 is TGCGCCAGCGGTGGGAACAGGGGGGACGAGCAGTACTTC.

V gene TRBV28 combines with J gene TRBJ2-7; D remains unclear. The CDR3 contains 14 residues. Trimming cost V 6 bases and J 1 base, with 13 bases left between them. Germline CDR1 is MDHEN and CDR2 is SYDVKM. The CDR3 DNA sequence: TGTGCCAGCAGCCAGGTGCCCCCTTCCTACGAGCAGTACTTC. The encoded protein is CASSQVPPSYEQYF.